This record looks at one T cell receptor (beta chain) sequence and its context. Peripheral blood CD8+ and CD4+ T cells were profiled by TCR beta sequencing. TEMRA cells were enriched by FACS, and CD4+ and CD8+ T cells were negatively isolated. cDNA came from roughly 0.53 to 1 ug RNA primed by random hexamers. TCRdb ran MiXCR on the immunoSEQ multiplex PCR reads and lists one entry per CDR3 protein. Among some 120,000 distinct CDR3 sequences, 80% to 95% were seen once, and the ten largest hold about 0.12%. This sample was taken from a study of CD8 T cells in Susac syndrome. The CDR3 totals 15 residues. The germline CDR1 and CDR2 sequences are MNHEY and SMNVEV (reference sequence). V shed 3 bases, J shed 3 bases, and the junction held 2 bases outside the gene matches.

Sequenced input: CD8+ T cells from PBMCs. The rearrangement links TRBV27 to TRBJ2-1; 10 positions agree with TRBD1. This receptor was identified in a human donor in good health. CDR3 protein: CASSFRDRGYNEQFF. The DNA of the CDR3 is TGTGCCAGCAGTTTCCGGGACAGGGGCTACAATGAGCAGTTCTTC.